Listed below are T cell receptor beta chains from one sample, sequenced in a study of patients and donors after allogeneic stem cell transplantation. TCRdb reprocessed the RT-PCR reads via MiXCR and lists one record per CDR3 protein. The table lists about a million distinct CDR3 sequences, roughly 18% of them singletons. The sequencing input was blood, either unsorted or a sorted T cell fraction (not recorded which). These receptors were obtained from a human donor who was either an allogeneic HSCT recipient or a stem cell or donor lymphocyte infusion donor (not recorded which). It is not recorded whose cells these are; they may come from a transplant donor. Both conserved end residues are part of each CDR3. D genes are given only for firm matches. Size is stated for part of the rows, as once, few or many counts, or as a class when the clone is expanded.

j_gene,v_gene,abundance,d_gene,CDR3aa,CDR3nt
TRBJ2-7,TRBV9,few,TRBD1,CASSSPGQGSEQYF,TGTGCCAGCAGCTCTCCGGGACAGGGTAGCGAGCAGTACTTC
TRBJ2-3,TRBV30,once,NA,CAWSRAGGTDTQYF,TGTGCCTGGAGTAGGGCAGGGGGCACAGATACGCAGTATTTT
TRBJ2-5,TRBV20-1,NA,NA,CSARSRAQETQYF,TGCAGTGCTAGATCCAGGGCACAGGAGACCCAGTACTTC
TRBJ2-1,TRBV20-1,many,NA,CSARDLGLYNEQFF,TGCAGTGCTAGAGATTTAGGACTTTACAATGAGCAGTTCTTC
TRBJ2-1,TRBV5-1,few,NA,CASRPDYNEQFF,TGCGCCAGCCGGCCGGACTACAATGAGCAGTTCTTC
TRBJ2-2,TRBV6-1,few,TRBD1,CASRRTGVNGELFF,TGTGCCAGCAGACGGACAGGGGTTAACGGGGAGCTGTTTTTT
TRBJ2-3,TRBV20-1,NA,NA,CSARDGVGRNTQYF,TGCAGTGCTAGAGATGGGGTTGGGAGAAATACGCAGTATTTT
TRBJ2-7,TRBV11-2,NA,TRBD2,CASSETSGGGLGEQYF,TGTGCCAGCAGCGAAACTAGCGGGGGGGGACTGGGCGAGCAGTACTTC
TRBJ1-5,TRBV10-3,many,NA,CAISEQGLNQPQHF,TGTGCCATCAGTGAACAGGGTCTCAATCAGCCCCAGCATTTT
TRBJ2-3,TRBV5-5,NA,NA,CASSDSTSTDTQYF,TGTGCCAGCAGTGACAGTACTAGCACAGATACGCAGTATTTT
TRBJ2-7,TRBV20-1,NA,NA,CSARHDSYEQYF,TGCAGTGCTAGGCACGACTCCTACGAGCAGTACTTC
TRBJ1-4,TRBV2,NA,NA,CASSGGGLGEKLFF,TGTGCCAGCAGCGGCGGGGGGCTGGGTGAAAAACTGTTTTTT
TRBJ2-6,TRBV11-2,few,TRBD1,CASSPPGTGTTGANVLTF,TGTGCCAGCAGCCCTCCCGGGACAGGGACGACTGGGGCCAACGTCCTGACTTTC
TRBJ1-1,TRBV11-1,NA,NA,CASSYGGTSWAFF,TGTGCCAGCAGTTATGGGGGGACGAGTTGGGCTTTCTTT
TRBJ2-4,TRBV7-8,NA,TRBD2,CASSLAGLAAAKNIQYF,TGTGCCAGCAGCTTAGCTGGACTAGCAGCAGCCAAAAACATTCAGTACTTC
TRBJ2-2,TRBV7-2,NA,NA,CASSSLPGVTGELFF,TGTGCCAGCAGCTCCCTTCCCGGGGTCACCGGGGAGCTGTTTTTT
TRBJ2-5,TRBV20-1,few,NA,CSAILSVRGLQETQYF,TGCAGTGCTATTCTCTCAGTACGGGGCCTCCAAGAGACCCAGTACTTC
TRBJ2-7,TRBV5-1,few,TRBD2,CASSVGLAGGYEQYF,TGCGCCAGCAGCGTGGGACTAGCGGGAGGGTACGAGCAGTACTTC
TRBJ2-1,TRBV5-6,few,TRBD1,CASSLYYPPSGDSSYNEQFF,TGTGCCAGCAGCTTGTATTACCCCCCATCCGGGGACAGCTCCTACAATGAGCAGTTCTTC
TRBJ1-6,TRBV4-3,few,NA,CASSQERNSPLHF,TGCGCCAGCAGCCAAGAGAGGAATTCACCCCTCCACTTT
TRBJ2-1,TRBV5-1,few,TRBD2,CASSLQTSGNHNEQFF,TGCGCCAGCAGCTTGCAGACTAGCGGGAACCACAATGAGCAGTTCTTC
TRBJ2-7,TRBV5-1,few,TRBD2,CASSLSTGLAGEQYF,TGCGCCAGCAGCCTTTCGACGGGACTAGCGGGCGAGCAGTACTTC
TRBJ1-1,TRBV7-9,NA,NA,CASSPPVWGSSNTEAFF,TGTGCCAGCAGCCCTCCGGTATGGGGCAGCTCGAACACTGAAGCTTTCTTT
TRBJ1-2,TRBV12-3/TRBV12-4,NA,NA,CASSPTSGGYGYTF,TGTGCCAGCAGCCCAACCTCAGGAGGCTATGGCTACACCTTC
TRBJ2-2,TRBV5-1,NA,TRBD1,CASSTGQGGTGELFF,TGCGCCAGCAGCACCGGACAGGGGGGCACCGGGGAGCTGTTTTTT
TRBJ2-1,TRBV5-1,NA,TRBD2,CASSFGLAGANEQFF,TGCGCCAGCAGCTTCGGACTAGCGGGAGCAAATGAGCAGTTCTTC
TRBJ2-7,TRBV5-5,NA,NA,CASSADHRGYYEQYF,TGTGCCAGCAGCGCCGATCATAGGGGTTACTACGAGCAGTACTTC
TRBJ2-7,TRBV3-1,many,NA,CASSPHGSYEQYF,TGTGCCAGCAGCCCCCATGGGAGCTACGAGCAGTACTTC
TRBJ1-4,TRBV6-1,NA,NA,CASTIGQGSAEKLFF,TGTGCCAGCACCATTGGTCAGGGTTCGGCTGAAAAACTGTTTTTT
TRBJ2-7,TRBV7-2,NA,TRBD2,CASNVAGGLSYEQYF,TGTGCCAGCAACGTAGCGGGGGGCCTCTCCTACGAGCAGTACTTC
TRBJ2-1,TRBV20-1,once,NA,CSARDVKQFF,TGCAGTGCTAGGGACGTTAAGCAGTTCTTC
TRBJ2-1,TRBV9,NA,TRBD2,CASSVGVGGRTSEQFF,TGTGCCAGCAGCGTAGGGGTGGGAGGGCGGACAAGTGAGCAGTTCTTC
TRBJ2-7,TRBV9,few,NA,CASSPPDARSYEQYF,TGTGCCAGCAGCCCCCCGGACGCTCGATCGTACGAGCAGTACTTC
TRBJ1-4,TRBV2,NA,NA,CASLRSTNEKLFF,TGTGCCAGCTTAAGATCAACTAATGAAAAACTGTTTTTT
TRBJ2-3,TRBV12-3/TRBV12-4,few,NA,CASSFMGEADTQYF,TGTGCCAGCAGTTTTATGGGGGAGGCAGATACGCAGTATTTT
TRBJ2-2,TRBV6-5,NA,NA,CASRRVGELFF,TGTGCCAGCAGACGGGTCGGGGAGCTGTTTTTT
TRBJ2-3,TRBV18,NA,NA,CASSRDTTDTQYF,TGTGCCAGCTCGCGAGACACCACAGATACGCAGTATTTT
TRBJ2-3,TRBV25-1,few,TRBD2,CASSESFLAGGPWDTQYF,TGTGCCAGCAGTGAATCCTTCCTAGCGGGAGGGCCCTGGGATACGCAGTATTTT
TRBJ1-1,TRBV4-1,NA,NA,CASSQESSWGLGTEAFF,TGCGCCAGCAGCCAAGAATCGTCCTGGGGGTTGGGCACTGAAGCTTTCTTT
TRBJ2-1,TRBV20-1,NA,TRBD2,CSARGRGGHWSNEQFF,TGCAGTGCTAGGGGCCGGGGGGGCCATTGGAGTAATGAGCAGTTCTTC
TRBJ2-2,TRBV2,NA,NA,CASRVSLNAGELFF,TGTGCCAGCAGAGTCAGTCTGAACGCCGGGGAGCTGTTTTTT
TRBJ2-1,TRBV5-1,many,NA,CASSLTKGYDNEQFF,TGCGCCAGCAGCTTAACTAAGGGTTACGACAATGAGCAGTTCTTC